The T cell receptor (beta chain) under discussion was sequenced for a study of shared clonotypes between healthy human individuals. Study-level findings and limits: A limitation of the genetic and exposure-history diversity represented arose from few donors.

TCRdb's copy holds only in-frame clones and misses some; the assay was immunoSEQ multiplex PCR. The table shows about 2 million clones, with 90% to 95% occurring only once. Details on this clone: What it binds is unknown.

The CDR3 consists of 12 residues. CDR1 and CDR2 (germline): KGHSH, LQKENI. Trimming pared 5 bases from V and 2 bases from J, leaving 6 bases between. The sequenced sample was naive CD4+ T cells sorted from blood. Subset of the sample: CD45RA+ positively selected. The chain carries TRBV18 and TRBJ2-5; D ambiguous. This TCR derives from a man aged 18 to 29 in good health. As DNA, the CDR3 is TGTGCCAGCTCAACTCCTCAAGAGACCCAGTACTTC. Encoded protein: CASSTPQETQYF. The entire variable domain, with the rest obtained from reference TRBV18 and TRBJ2-5, is as follows: NAGVMQNPRHLVRRRGQEARLRCSPMKGHSHVYWYRQLPEEGLKFMVYLQKENIIDESGMPKERFSAEFPKEGPSILRIQQVVRGDSAAYFCASSTPQETQYFGPGTRLLVL.